This T cell receptor beta chain is drawn from a study of blood T cells in healthy people across ages. Through a sample-barcoded 5' primer and a J-beta primer mix, a second PCR was run for 7 to 11 cycles. With 12 random nucleotides, a template-switch adaptor tagged each individual cDNA molecule. TCRdb re-called the 5' RACE reads through MiXCR, storing one row per CDR3 protein. The table records about 730,000 distinct CDR3 sequences, around 46% of them present only once. Trimming cost V 5 bases and J 1 base, with 21 bases left between them. Per germline, CDR1 DFQATT and CDR2 SNEGSKA (reference sequence). This CDR3 comprises 16 residues. Study outcomes and limitations: Shifts in expanded clonotypes may have been confounded by donor CMV status, which was unknown.

Comments on this clonotype: What it binds is not known.

Isolation per sample recovered at least 6 million PBMCs. Sequencing was done on a sample of blood. The receptor was derived from a woman aged 60-75 years in good health. The chain is built from TRBV20-1 and TRBJ2-7; D ambiguous. The CDR3 DNA sequence: TGCAGTGCTTTCCCCCCCGAGAGCCTTACGTCCTACGAGCAGTACTTC. Translated, it gives CSAFPPESLTSYEQYF.